Below, 24 T cell receptor beta chains from the same sample are listed, as sequenced in a study of shared clonotypes between healthy human individuals. Sequencing was performed with immunoSEQ multiplex PCR; in TCRdb, only in-frame clones are kept and a portion is missing. The repertoire holds about 820,000 clones, with approximately 92% as singletons. Terminally differentiated effector memory CD45RA+ cells were excluded from the naive CD8 cells, which were CD45RO-negative and positively selected for CCR7. Sequences were obtained from naive CD8+ T cells sorted from blood. The receptors originated from a man aged 30-40 years in good health.

For the CDR3, the DNA is TGTGCCAGCAGTGGGACTAGCGGGAGTGTCGATACGCAGTATTTT. This encodes CASSGTSGSVDTQYF. This chain uses TRBV2 with TRBJ2-3, with 13 nucleotides matching TRBD2. CDR3 length: 15 residues. V lost 4 bases, J lost 6 bases, and 4 bases stayed unmatched. In germline, CDR1 is SNHLY, CDR2 FYNNEI. The complete variable domain, with remaining parts taken from reference TRBV2 and TRBJ2-3, reads EPEVTQTPSHQVTQMGQEVILRCVPISNHLYFYWYRQILGQKVEFLVSFYNNEISEKSEIFDDQFSVERPDGSNFTLKIRSTKLEDSAMYFCASSGTSGSVDTQYFGPGTRLTVL.

J is TRBJ2-1 and V is TRBV11-2; the D gene is possibly TRBD1 (5 bases). CDR3 length: 13 amino acids. Per germline, CDR1 SGHAT and CDR2 FQNNGV. V gave up 4 bases and J gave up 3 bases, with 7 bases separating them. The CDR3: CASSYRNYNEQFF. DNA for the CDR3: TGTGCCAGCAGCTACAGGAACTACAATGAGCAGTTCTTC.

The chain is built from TRBV5-4 and TRBJ2-7; D possibly corresponds to TRBD1 (5 bases). Trimming left V 3 bases short and J 3 bases short, with 10 bases between. Looked up from germline, CDR1 is SGHNT and CDR2 is YYREEE (reference sequence). CDR3 length equals 13 residues. CDR3: CASSWGTGYEQYF. CDR3 in DNA: TGTGCCAGCAGCTGGGGAACAGGCTACGAGCAGTACTTC.

This clone was detected only a few times. The chain employs TRBV10-2 and TRBJ2-7; 9 bases are a match to TRBD2. V was pared by 0 bases and J by 4 bases, with 10 bases of the junction left unmatched. CDR1 WSHSY and CDR2 SAAADI come from the germline V gene. The CDR3 runs to 17 residues. CDR3 DNA: TGCGCCAGCAGTGAGTCAGAAACCGGACTAGCGTCGTACGAGCAGTACTTC. Its protein is CASSESETGLASYEQYF.

This chain joins TRBV27 and TRBJ2-7, with D perhaps TRBD2 (6 bases). The CDR3 extends over 16 amino acids. Looked up from germline, CDR1 is MNHEY and CDR2 is SMNVEV (reference sequence). V was clipped by 0 bases and J by 2 bases, with 14 bases between them. This CDR3 is CASSLSYGEVPYEQYF. The CDR3 coding sequence is TGTGCCAGCAGTTTATCGTACGGGGAGGTCCCCTACGAGCAGTACTTC.

V is TRBV4-1 and J is TRBJ1-2; D is perhaps TRBD1 (5 bases). CDR1 and CDR2 (germline): MGHRA, YSYEKL. V was clipped by 6 bases and J by 6 bases, with 20 bases between them. The CDR3 is 15 amino acids. This CDR3 is CASRIRDWEGNGYTF. CDR3 coding DNA: TGCGCCAGCAGGATTCGGGACTGGGAGGGGAATGGCTACACCTTC.

The chain uses TRBV6-1 and TRBJ1-5; D may be TRBD1 (5 bases). Trimming pared 5 bases from V and 7 bases from J, leaving 15 bases between. This CDR3 has 14 residues. Germline CDR1 and CDR2: MNHNS and SASEGT. CDR3 in amino acids: CASSPVGRGQPQHF. The CDR3 DNA is TGTGCCAGCAGTCCCGTGGGGCGAGGGCAGCCCCAGCATTTT.

Notes on this clone: This CDR3 is also generated by other DNA sequences in the sample. CDR3 sequence reads: CASSVGTATNEKLFF. The CDR3 DNA follows: TGTGCCAGCAGCGTAGGAACGGCAACTAATGAAAAACTGTTTTTT. The V call is TRBV9, the J call TRBJ1-4, with D unclear. CDR3 length: 15 amino acids. V lost 0 bases and J 0 bases, leaving 6 bases between the germline ends. The germline CDR1 and CDR2 sequences are SGDLS and YYNGEE.

V and J are TRBV5-6 and TRBJ2-1; no reliable D call. The germline CDR1 and CDR2 sequences are SGHDT and YYEEEE. The CDR3 length is 16 residues. Trimming removed 4 bases at V and 8 bases at J, with 22 bases between. DNA for the CDR3: TGTGCCAGCAGCGTTATTTTAGCAGCTATTAGGGATGAGCAGTTCTTC. Translation gives CASSVILAAIRDEQFF.

The chain links TRBV7-8 to TRBJ1-4; 7 bases align to TRBD1. The CDR3 spans 15 residues. The germline V gene has CDR1 SGHVS and CDR2 FQNEAQ. Trimming cost V 5 bases and J 6 bases; bases outside gene matches: 9. CDR3 loop: CASSIRTGPYEKLFF. CDR3 DNA sequence: TGTGCCAGCAGCATAAGGACAGGTCCTTATGAAAAACTGTTTTTT.

The V call is TRBV29-1, the J call TRBJ2-5, with D perhaps matching TRBD2 (6 bases). V lost 1 base, J lost 5 bases, and 11 bases lay in between. Looked up from germline, CDR1 is SQVTM and CDR2 is ANQGSEA. This CDR3 region has 13 residues. This CDR3 is CSVEVPSAETQYF. The DNA for the CDR3 is TGCAGCGTTGAAGTGCCTAGCGCGGAGACCCAGTACTTC.

The genes are TRBV4-3 and TRBJ1-4; 9 bases are a match to TRBD1. V lost 3 bases and J lost 10; bases outside the gene matches: 9. Looked up from germline, CDR1 is LGHNA and CDR2 is YSLEER. This CDR3 is 15 amino acids long. The CDR3 loop is CASSQTWGQGTKLFF. The CDR3 bases are TGCGCCAGCAGCCAGACTTGGGGACAGGGAACAAAACTGTTTTTT.

CDR3 region: CASSPPGLLYEQYF. In DNA, the CDR3 is TGTGCCAGCAGCCCCCCCGGCCTTCTCTACGAGCAGTACTTC. The V gene is TRBV7-9, the J gene TRBJ2-7; no clear D. Per the germline V gene, CDR1 is SEHNR and CDR2 is FQNEAQ (reference sequence). V lost 5 bases and J lost 3, with 14 bases in between. The CDR3 consists of 14 residues.

The rearrangement joins TRBV28 to TRBJ2-5; TRBD2 aligns across 8 bases. Per germline, CDR1 MDHEN and CDR2 SYDVKM. This CDR3 is 15 amino acids long. CDR3 region: CATQSSGDPEETQYF. Here the CDR3 DNA reads TGTGCTACCCAGAGTAGCGGGGACCCAGAAGAGACCCAGTACTTC. Filled out from reference TRBV28 and TRBJ2-5, the complete variable domain reads DVKVTQSSRYLVKRTGEKVFLECVQDMDHENMFWYRQDPGLGLRLIYFSYDVKMKEKGDIPEGYSVSREKKERFSLILESASTNQTSMYLCATQSSGDPEETQYFGPGTRLLVL.

The chain combines TRBV4-3 with TRBJ2-3, with TRBD2 matching 7 bases. After removal of 6 bases from V and 6 bases from J, the junction contained 15 bases not matched to a gene. CDR3 length: 16 amino acids. Per germline, CDR1 LGHNA and CDR2 YSLEER. The DNA for the CDR3 is TGCGCCAGCAGACCAGAGAGCGGGATCCCCGGGGATACGCAGTATTTT. It specifies CASRPESGIPGDTQYF.

The chain is built from TRBV7-8 and TRBJ2-7; 12 positions agree with TRBD1. V was clipped by 5 bases and J by 5 bases; unmatched bases: 10. This CDR3 has 16 residues. Germline-derived CDR1 and CDR2 are SGHVS and FQNEAQ. The CDR3 spells CASSPGPGQGANEQYF. The CDR3 DNA sequence: TGTGCCAGCAGCCCCGGACCGGGACAGGGGGCTAACGAGCAGTACTTC. Full variable domain (remainder filled in from reference TRBV7-8 and TRBJ2-7): GAGVSQSPRYKVAKRGQDVALRCDPISGHVSLFWYQQALGQGPEFLTYFQNEAQLDKSGLPSDRFFAERPEGSVSTLKIQRTQQEDSAVYLCASSPGPGQGANEQYFGPGTRLTVT.

V and J are TRBV14 and TRBJ1-2; D gene uncertain. This CDR3 has 12 residues. V shed 6 bases and J shed 2 bases, with 7 bases lying between them. Germline CDR1 SGHDN, CDR2 FVKESK. In DNA, the CDR3 is TGTGCCAGCAGTGTTCAGAACTATGGCTACACCTTC. Amino acid sequence: CASSVQNYGYTF.

This chain uses TRBV15 with TRBJ1-1, with 10 bases that match TRBD1. CDR1 and CDR2 from the germline V gene are LNHNV and YYDKDF (reference sequence). After removal of 8 bases from V and 4 bases from J, the junction contained 10 bases not matched to a gene. CDR3 length: 15 amino acids. CDR3 residues: CATALNRDRGTEAFF. The CDR3 nucleotides are TGTGCCACCGCATTAAACCGGGACAGGGGCACTGAAGCTTTCTTT.

The count of this clone is one. This chain joins TRBV6-6 and TRBJ2-1; the D is unclear. Germline V lookup: CDR1 MNHNY, CDR2 SVGAGI (reference sequence). V was clipped by 5 bases and J by 3 bases, with 5 bases between them. There are 12 residues in the CDR3. Here the CDR3 reads CASSPFYNEQFF. The CDR3 DNA follows: TGTGCCAGCAGTCCCTTCTACAATGAGCAGTTCTTC.

V and J are TRBV7-8 and TRBJ2-5, with a possible D match to TRBD1 (6 bases). V dropped 4 bases and J dropped 5 bases, with 11 bases sitting between them. The germline V gene has CDR1 SGHVS and CDR2 FQNEAQ. The CDR3 covers 13 residues. The CDR3 is CASSSRGRETQYF. CDR3 bases: TGTGCCAGCAGCTCCAGGGGCCGGGAGACCCAGTACTTC.

V and J are TRBV4-1 and TRBJ1-3; D not resolved. This CDR3 spans 14 amino acids. CDR1 MGHRA and CDR2 YSYEKL come from the germline V gene. Trimming cost V 5 bases and J 4 bases, with 12 bases left between them. The CDR3 sequence: CASSGRPGGNTIYF. The CDR3 region has the DNA TGCGCCAGCAGCGGGCGGCCGGGGGGAAACACCATATATTTT.

The gene calls are TRBV6-1 and TRBJ1-1; TRBD1 is a possible D gene (6 bases). Germline CDR1 and CDR2: MNHNS and SASEGT. Trimming pared 10 bases from V and 7 bases from J, leaving 16 bases between. CDR3 size: 12 residues. The CDR3 sequence is CAIETQTGEAFF. CDR3 in DNA: TGTGCCATCGAAACCCAGACAGGTGAAGCTTTCTTT.

The V gene is TRBV5-6, the J gene TRBJ1-5, with D uncertain. Germline values: CDR1 SGHDT, CDR2 YYEEEE. CDR3 size: 14 residues. V gave up 2 bases and J gave up 2 bases, with 8 bases separating them. The CDR3 DNA reads TGTGCCAGCAGCTTTATGGTTGGCAATCAGCCCCAGCATTTT. Its protein is CASSFMVGNQPQHF.

Regarding this clone: An end of the junction does not agree with germline; a read error may underlie this. The chain has TRBV7-7 and TRBJ1-1; D is ambiguous. This CDR3 region has 13 residues. Germline CDR1 reads SSHAT; CDR2 reads FNYEAQ (reference sequence). CDR3 DNA sequence: TGTGCTAGCAGCTTACTGCGTAACACTGAAGCTTTCTTT. It specifies CASSLLRNTEAFF.